This T cell receptor (beta chain) was sequenced in a study of blood T cell repertoires in COVID-19. The V gene's germline CDR1 is SGHAT and CDR2 FQNNGV. V shed 2 bases and J 9 bases; nucleotides not matched to a gene: 3. The CDR3 has 13 residues. Sequencing was performed with immunoSEQ multiplex PCR; in TCRdb, only in-frame clones are kept and a portion is missing. The table has around 430,000 clones, around 88% seen once. This clonotype originated in a woman between 50 and 59 years old with COVID-19, enrolled during active disease. What was sequenced was peripheral blood. This chain uses TRBV11-2 with TRBJ2-3, with TRBD2 matching 9 bases. CDR3 loop: CASSLLTSGTQYF. CDR3 sequence (DNA): TGTGCCAGCAGCTTACTGACTAGCGGCACGCAGTATTTT.